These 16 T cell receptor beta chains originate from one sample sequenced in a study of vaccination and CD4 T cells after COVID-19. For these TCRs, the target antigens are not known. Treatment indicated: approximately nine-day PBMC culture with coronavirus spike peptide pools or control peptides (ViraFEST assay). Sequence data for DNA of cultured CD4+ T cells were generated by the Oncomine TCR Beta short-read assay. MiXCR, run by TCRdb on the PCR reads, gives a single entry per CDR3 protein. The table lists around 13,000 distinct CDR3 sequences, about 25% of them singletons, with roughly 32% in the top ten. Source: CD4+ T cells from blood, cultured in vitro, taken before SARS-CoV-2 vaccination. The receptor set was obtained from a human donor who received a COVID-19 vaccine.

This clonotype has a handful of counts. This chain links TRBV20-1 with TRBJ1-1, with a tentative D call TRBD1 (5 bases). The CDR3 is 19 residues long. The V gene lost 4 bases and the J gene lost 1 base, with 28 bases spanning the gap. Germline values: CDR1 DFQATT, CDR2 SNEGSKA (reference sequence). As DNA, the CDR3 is TGCAGTGCTATACCGAGCGGCGGGACCCGTGGTGTGCGGAACACTGAAGCTTTCTTT. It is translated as CSAIPSGGTRGVRNTEAFF.

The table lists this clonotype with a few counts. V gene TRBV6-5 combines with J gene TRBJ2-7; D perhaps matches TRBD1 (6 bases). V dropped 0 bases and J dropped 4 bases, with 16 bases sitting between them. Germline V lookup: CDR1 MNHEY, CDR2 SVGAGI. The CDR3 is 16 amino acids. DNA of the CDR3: TGTGCCAGCAGTTACTCGATCAGGGGATATCTTTACGAGCAGTACTTC. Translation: CASSYSIRGYLYEQYF.

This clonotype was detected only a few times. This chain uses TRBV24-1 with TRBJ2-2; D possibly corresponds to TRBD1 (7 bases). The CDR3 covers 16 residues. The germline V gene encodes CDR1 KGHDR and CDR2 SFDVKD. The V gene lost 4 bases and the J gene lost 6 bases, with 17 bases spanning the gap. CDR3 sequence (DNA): TGTGCCACCAGTGACTCGGACAGGAGGGGGGCCGGGGAGCTGTTTTTT. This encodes CATSDSDRRGAGELFF.

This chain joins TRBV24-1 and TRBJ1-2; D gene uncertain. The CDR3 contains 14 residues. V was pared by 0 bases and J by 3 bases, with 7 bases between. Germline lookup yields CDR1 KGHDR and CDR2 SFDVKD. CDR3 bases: TGTGCCACCAGTGATTTGGGGGAGGACTATGGCTACACCTTC. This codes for CATSDLGEDYGYTF.

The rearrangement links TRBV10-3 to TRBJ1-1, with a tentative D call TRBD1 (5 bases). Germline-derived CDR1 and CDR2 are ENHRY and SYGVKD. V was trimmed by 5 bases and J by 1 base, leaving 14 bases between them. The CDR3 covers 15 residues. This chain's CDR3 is CAISSTSGTNTEAFF. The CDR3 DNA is TGTGCCATCAGTTCTACATCAGGGACGAACACTGAAGCTTTCTTT.

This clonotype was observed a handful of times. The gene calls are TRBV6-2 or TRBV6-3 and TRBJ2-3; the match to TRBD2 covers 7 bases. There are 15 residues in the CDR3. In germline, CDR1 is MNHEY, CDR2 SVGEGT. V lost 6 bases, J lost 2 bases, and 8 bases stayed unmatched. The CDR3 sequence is CASSPAGQITDTQYF. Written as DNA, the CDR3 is TGTGCCAGCAGCCCAGCGGGGCAAATCACAGATACGCAGTATTTT.

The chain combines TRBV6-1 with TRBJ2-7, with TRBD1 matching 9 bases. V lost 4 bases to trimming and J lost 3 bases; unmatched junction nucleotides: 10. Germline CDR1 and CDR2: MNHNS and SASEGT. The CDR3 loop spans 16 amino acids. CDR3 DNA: TGTGCCAGCAGTGTGACCCAGGGGGACAGGGTCTACGAGCAGTACTTC. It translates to CASSVTQGDRVYEQYF.

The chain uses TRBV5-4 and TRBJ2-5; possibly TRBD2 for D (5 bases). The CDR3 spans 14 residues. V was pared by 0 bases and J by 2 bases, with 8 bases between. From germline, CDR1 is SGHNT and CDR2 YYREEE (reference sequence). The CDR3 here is CASSLGTSQETQYF. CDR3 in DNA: TGTGCCAGCAGCTTGGGAACTAGTCAAGAGACCCAGTACTTC.

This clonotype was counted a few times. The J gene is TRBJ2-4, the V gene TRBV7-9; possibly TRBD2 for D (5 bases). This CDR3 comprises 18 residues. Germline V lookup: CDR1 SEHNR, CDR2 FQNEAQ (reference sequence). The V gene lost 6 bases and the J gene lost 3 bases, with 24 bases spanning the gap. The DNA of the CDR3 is TGTGCCAGCAGGCCCAAAACAAAGACTACGGACCTCAAAAACATTCAGTACTTC. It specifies CASRPKTKTTDLKNIQYF.

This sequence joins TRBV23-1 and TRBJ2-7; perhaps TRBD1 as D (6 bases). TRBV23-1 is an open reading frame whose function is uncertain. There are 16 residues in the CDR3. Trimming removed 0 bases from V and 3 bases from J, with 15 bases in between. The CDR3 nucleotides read TGCGCCAGCAGTCAATCTAGGCAGGGGCTTAACTACGAGCAGTACTTC. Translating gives CASSQSRQGLNYEQYF.

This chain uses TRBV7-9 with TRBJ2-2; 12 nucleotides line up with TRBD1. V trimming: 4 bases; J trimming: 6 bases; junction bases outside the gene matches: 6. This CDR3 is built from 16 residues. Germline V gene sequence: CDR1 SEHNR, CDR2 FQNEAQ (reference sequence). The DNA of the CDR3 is TGTGCCAGCAGCTACCATCGGGACAGGGGGCCCGGGGAGCTGTTTTTT. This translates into CASSYHRDRGPGELFF.

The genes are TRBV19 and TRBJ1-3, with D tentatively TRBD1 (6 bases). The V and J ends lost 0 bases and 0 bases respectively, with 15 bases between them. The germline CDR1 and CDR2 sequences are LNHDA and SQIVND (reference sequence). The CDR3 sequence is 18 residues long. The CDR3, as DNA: TGTGCCAGTAGTATAGATATACCGGGACACAGCTCTGGAAACACCATATATTTT. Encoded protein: CASSIDIPGHSSGNTIYF.

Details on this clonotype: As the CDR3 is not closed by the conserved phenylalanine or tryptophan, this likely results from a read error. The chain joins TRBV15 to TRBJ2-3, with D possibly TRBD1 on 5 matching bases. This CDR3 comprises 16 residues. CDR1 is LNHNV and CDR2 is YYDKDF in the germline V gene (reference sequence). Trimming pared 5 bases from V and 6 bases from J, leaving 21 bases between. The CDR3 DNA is TGTGCCACCAGCGAGAGAATGAAGGCAGGGAAGGATACGCAGTATTAT. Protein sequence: CATSERMKAGKDTQYY.

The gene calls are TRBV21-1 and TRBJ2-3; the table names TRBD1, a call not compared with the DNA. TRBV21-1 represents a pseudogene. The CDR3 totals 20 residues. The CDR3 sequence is CASSKAFWGRDTQSTDTQYF. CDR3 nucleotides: TGTGCCAGCAGCAAAGCCTTTTGGGGCAGGGACACTCAGTCCACAGATACGCAGTATTTT.

This CDR3 reads CSASSTAIPTDTQYF. CDR3 nucleotides: TGCAGTGCTAGTTCGACCGCTATTCCCACAGATACGCAGTATTTT. V and J are TRBV20-1 and TRBJ2-3; D is unclear. The CDR3 length is 15 residues. Germline loops: CDR1 DFQATT, CDR2 SNEGSKA (reference sequence). Trimming removed 3 bases at V and 2 bases at J, with 15 bases between.

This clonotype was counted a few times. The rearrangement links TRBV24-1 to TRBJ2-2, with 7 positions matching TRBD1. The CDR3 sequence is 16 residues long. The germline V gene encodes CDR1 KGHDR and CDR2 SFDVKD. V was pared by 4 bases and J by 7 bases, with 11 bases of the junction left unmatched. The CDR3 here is CATSDQTGKGIGELFF. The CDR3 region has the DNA TGTGCCACCAGTGACCAGACAGGGAAGGGGATCGGGGAGCTGTTTTTT.